This T cell receptor beta chain was identified in a study of T cells in Graves' hyperthyroidism and ophthalmopathy. Researchers amplified the TCR beta CDR3 regions from RNA transcripts. TCR CDR3 regions were first amplified by RT-PCR with HTBI primers. TCRdb processed the multiplex PCR reads anew with MiXCR; each CDR3 protein has one entry. The repertoire holds about 740,000 distinct CDR3 sequences, approximately 14% seen once, with approximately 10% in the top ten. After removal of 3 bases from V and 9 bases from J, the junction contained 18 bases not matched to a gene. The germline V gene has CDR1 MNHEY and CDR2 SVGEGT. The CDR3 has 19 amino acids. Many counts were recorded for this clonotype. Participants, patients aged 18 to 65, had newly diagnosed hyperthyroidism with a duration under 2 months. Thyroid ultrasound and orbital computed tomography, with clinical symptoms and serum thyroxine and TRAb, informed diagnoses.

The sample taken for sequencing was blood. This clonotype originated in a woman younger than 30 with Graves' hyperthyroidism. The V call is TRBV6-2 or TRBV6-3, the J call TRBJ2-1; TRBD2 aligns across 12 bases. The CDR3 nucleotides read TGTGCCAGCAGTTATTTTCGGACTAGCGGGAAATCGGGGCAAGGTGAGCAGTTCTTC. Its protein product is CASSYFRTSGKSGQGEQFF.